The entry below describes one T cell receptor beta chain. Its antigen is still unknown. This sample was taken from a study of CD8 T cells in Susac syndrome. This CDR3 has 11 residues. V lost 6 bases and J 14 bases, leaving 17 bases between the germline ends. Germline CDR1 SQVTM, CDR2 ANQGSEA. Random hexamers served to reverse transcribe roughly 0.5 to 1 ug RNA. The authors amplified TCR beta CDR3 across 54 Vbeta and 13 Jbeta using immunoSEQ multiplex PCR. A single record per CDR3 protein comes from TCRdb applying MiXCR to the immunoSEQ multiplex PCR reads. This sample has 330,000 or so distinct CDR3 sequences, with 70% to 90% found just once. Study conclusions and caveats: As the study acknowledged, the number of individuals in its TCR sequencing and HLA analysis was relatively small.

Sequencing targeted TCR beta in T cells from blood (CD8+ and CD4+). TEMRA cells were FACS-enriched and CD8+ and CD4+ T cells negatively isolated. The clonotype comes from a human donor with multiple sclerosis. The chain links TRBV29-1 to TRBJ2-1; D unresolved. Sample: CD8+ T cells from PBMCs. The CDR3 DNA follows: TGCAGCGTACTGGACCTCTACCTCGAGTTCTTC. Translated, it gives CSVLDLYLEFF.